This T cell receptor (beta chain) was captured in a study of blood T cell repertoires in COVID-19. Overall study: There were acute and convalescent COVID-19 samples, and they came from the United States, Italy and Spain. The cDNA or gDNA used as material had been derived from T cells, B-cell-depleted T cells, or PBMCs.

Using immunoSEQ multiplex PCR, the repertoire was profiled, and TCRdb retains in-frame clones only, with some absent. The table lists a few hundred thousand clones, roughly 84% of them singletons. Germline V gene lookup returns CDR1 SGHVS and CDR2 FNYEAQ. The CDR3 is 20 residues long. V was pared by 2 bases and J by 4 bases, with 27 bases between. Sequencing was performed on peripheral blood. The V call is TRBV7-6, the J call TRBJ2-1; unclear D gene. The receptor comes from a middle-aged woman who had recovered from COVID-19. Written as DNA, the CDR3 is TGTGCCAGCAGCTTACGTCCTAATTTCCGTCCGGCTAGTCGGTACAATGAGCAGTTCTTC. Amino acids: CASSLRPNFRPASRYNEQFF.